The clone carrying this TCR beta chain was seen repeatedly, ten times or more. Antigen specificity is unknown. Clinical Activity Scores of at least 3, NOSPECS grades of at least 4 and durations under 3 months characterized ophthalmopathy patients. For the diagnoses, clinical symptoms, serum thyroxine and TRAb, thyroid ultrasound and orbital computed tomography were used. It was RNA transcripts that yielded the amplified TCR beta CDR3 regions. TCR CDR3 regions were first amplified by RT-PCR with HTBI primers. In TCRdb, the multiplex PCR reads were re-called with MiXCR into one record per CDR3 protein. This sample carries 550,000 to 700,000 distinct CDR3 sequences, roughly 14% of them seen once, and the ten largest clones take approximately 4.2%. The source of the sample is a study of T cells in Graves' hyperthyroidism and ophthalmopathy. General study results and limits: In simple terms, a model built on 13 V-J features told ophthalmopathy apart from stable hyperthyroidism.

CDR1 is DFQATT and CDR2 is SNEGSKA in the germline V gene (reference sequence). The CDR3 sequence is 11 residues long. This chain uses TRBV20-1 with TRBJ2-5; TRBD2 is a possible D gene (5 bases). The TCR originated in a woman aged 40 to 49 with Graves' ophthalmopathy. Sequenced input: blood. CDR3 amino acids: CSLWGEETQYF. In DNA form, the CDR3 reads TGCAGCCTGTGGGGAGAAGAGACCCAGTACTTC.